Listed below are T cell receptor beta chains from one sample, sequenced in a study of blood T cell repertoires in COVID-19. Generated by immunoSEQ multiplex PCR, the TCRdb table keeps only in-frame clones and is missing some. The data hold roughly 220,000 clones, with around 88% observed a single time. The sample was PBMCs or T cells enriched from blood (not recorded which). These receptors originate from a woman between 45 and 65 years old with acute COVID-19. The CDR3 runs from the conserved cysteine through the conserved F or W. D genes are given only for firm matches. Rows give clone size only sometimes, using once, few, many, or a class for an expanded clone.

J gene: TRBJ2-5; clone size: once; D gene: TRBD2; V gene: TRBV28; CDR3 protein: CASSLGGKETQYF; CDR3 DNA: TGTGCCAGCAGTTTGGGAGGGAAAGAGACCCAGTACTTC
J gene: TRBJ1-2; clone size: NA; D gene: NA; V gene: TRBV9; CDR3 protein: CASTPTAIYGYTF; CDR3 DNA: TGTGCCAGCACCCCGACAGCAATCTATGGCTACACCTTC
J gene: TRBJ2-7; clone size: NA; D gene: TRBD1; V gene: TRBV6-6; CDR3 protein: CASSDVGQGAPEQYF; CDR3 DNA: TGTGCCAGCAGCGACGTGGGACAGGGGGCGCCCGAGCAGTACTTC
J gene: TRBJ2-3; clone size: NA; D gene: NA; V gene: TRBV5-1; CDR3 protein: CASSFGLITDTQYF; CDR3 DNA: TGCGCCAGCAGCTTTGGGCTAATCACAGATACGCAGTATTTT
J gene: TRBJ2-1; clone size: NA; D gene: NA; V gene: TRBV15; CDR3 protein: CATSVEGATYNEQFF; CDR3 DNA: TGTGCCACCAGCGTGGAGGGAGCGACCTACAATGAGCAGTTCTTC
J gene: TRBJ2-7; clone size: NA; D gene: TRBD2; V gene: TRBV19; CDR3 protein: CASSTGLAGRDEQYF; CDR3 DNA: TGTGCCAGTAGTACGGGACTAGCGGGTAGAGACGAGCAGTACTTC
J gene: TRBJ2-1; clone size: NA; D gene: TRBD1; V gene: TRBV27; CDR3 protein: CASTLTGVSHNEQFF; CDR3 DNA: TGTGCCAGCACTCTTACAGGGGTGAGTCATAATGAGCAGTTCTTC
J gene: TRBJ2-7; clone size: NA; D gene: NA; V gene: TRBV2; CDR3 protein: CASIEIGTHSYEQYF; CDR3 DNA: TGTGCCAGTATTGAGATTGGGACTCACTCCTACGAGCAGTACTTC
J gene: TRBJ2-1; clone size: NA; D gene: TRBD1; V gene: TRBV2; CDR3 protein: CASSEVGTGTLRQFF; CDR3 DNA: TGTGCCAGCAGTGAAGTAGGGACAGGGACCTTGAGGCAGTTCTTC
J gene: TRBJ2-2; clone size: NA; D gene: NA; V gene: TRBV5-4; CDR3 protein: CASSAITGRGAGELFF; CDR3 DNA: TGTGCCAGCAGCGCAATAACAGGGAGGGGGGCCGGGGAGCTGTTTTTT
J gene: TRBJ2-3; clone size: NA; D gene: TRBD2; V gene: TRBV7-3; CDR3 protein: CASSPRSGRTWDTQYF; CDR3 DNA: TGTGCCAGCAGCCCACGCAGCGGGAGGACCTGGGATACGCAGTATTTT
J gene: TRBJ2-7; clone size: NA; D gene: TRBD2; V gene: TRBV6-2/TRBV6-3; CDR3 protein: CASSYAGDPAYEQYF; CDR3 DNA: TGTGCCAGCAGTTACGCGGGGGATCCTGCCTACGAGCAGTACTTC
J gene: TRBJ1-2; clone size: NA; D gene: NA; V gene: TRBV5-5; CDR3 protein: CASSLRGSYGYTF; CDR3 DNA: TGTGCCAGCAGCTTGCGAGGATCCTATGGCTACACCTTC
J gene: TRBJ1-1; clone size: NA; D gene: NA; V gene: TRBV9; CDR3 protein: CASSVGVGTEAFF; CDR3 DNA: TGTGCCAGCAGCGTCGGGGTCGGCACTGAAGCTTTCTTT
J gene: TRBJ1-5; clone size: NA; D gene: NA; V gene: TRBV28; CDR3 protein: CASSLFAGGGNQPQHF; CDR3 DNA: TGTGCCAGCAGTTTATTCGCAGGAGGGGGCAATCAGCCCCAGCATTTT
J gene: TRBJ2-7; clone size: NA; D gene: NA; V gene: TRBV6-5; CDR3 protein: CASSYSSGGEQYF; CDR3 DNA: TGTGCCAGCAGTTACTCGTCCGGGGGCGAGCAGTACTTC